The TCR beta chain described here comes from a study of T cells in Graves' hyperthyroidism and ophthalmopathy. Study-wide background: The initial diagnosis was the point when peripheral blood was collected, ahead of any treatment.

This sample holds PBMCs from roughly 10 ml fresh peripheral blood. The source material, RNA transcripts, was used to amplify TCR beta CDR3 regions. HTBI primers were used for first-round RT-PCR of the TCR CDR3. TCRdb analysed the multiplex PCR reads with MiXCR anew, one entry per CDR3 protein. This table has under 250,000 distinct CDR3 sequences, about 15% appearing once. Regarding the study as a whole: A median around 6.4 months before onset, the model predicted ophthalmopathy.

This clonotype was picked up many times. Its antigen is undetermined. Germline CDR1 reads LGHDT; CDR2 reads YNNKEL (reference sequence). The V segment lost 0 bases and the J segment 2 bases; nucleotides outside the gene matches: 13. CDR3 length: 19 residues. This sequence was found in a man over 45 with Graves' hyperthyroidism. The gene calls are TRBV3-1 and TRBJ2-4; 7 positions match TRBD1. The specimen was blood. CDR3 sequence reads: CASSQDATGSGGTKNIQYF. DNA of the CDR3: TGTGCCAGCAGCCAAGATGCGACAGGGTCGGGTGGGACCAAAAACATTCAGTACTTC.